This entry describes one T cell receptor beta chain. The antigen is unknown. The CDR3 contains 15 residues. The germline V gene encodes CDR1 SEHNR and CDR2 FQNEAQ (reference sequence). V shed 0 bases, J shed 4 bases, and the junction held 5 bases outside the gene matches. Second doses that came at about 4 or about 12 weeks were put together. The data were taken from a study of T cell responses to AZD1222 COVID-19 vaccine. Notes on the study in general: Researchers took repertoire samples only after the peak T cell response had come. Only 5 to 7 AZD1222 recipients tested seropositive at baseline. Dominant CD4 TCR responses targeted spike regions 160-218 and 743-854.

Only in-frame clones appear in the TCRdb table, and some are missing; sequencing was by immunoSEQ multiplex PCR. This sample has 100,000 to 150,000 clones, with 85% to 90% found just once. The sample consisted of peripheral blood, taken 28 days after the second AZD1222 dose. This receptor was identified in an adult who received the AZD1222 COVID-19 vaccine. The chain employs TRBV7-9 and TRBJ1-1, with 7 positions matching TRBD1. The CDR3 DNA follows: TGTGCCAGCAGCTTAGCAGGGGGCAAGGGCACTGAAGCTTTCTTT. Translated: CASSLAGGKGTEAFF.